Listed below are T cell receptor beta chains from one sample, sequenced in a study of cytotoxic CD8 clonotypes in ibrutinib-treated CLL. Sequencing was performed with immunoSEQ multiplex PCR; in TCRdb, only in-frame clones are kept and a portion is missing. The sample gives some 58,000 clones, approximately 75% of which show up once; roughly 45% is in the top ten. The starting material was PBMCs, obtained after 12 months of ibrutinib treatment. The receptors derive from a human donor with chronic lymphocytic leukemia. Each CDR3 is given with its conserved first and last residue. The order of the fields is CDR3 DNA, CDR3 protein, J gene, V gene, clone size, D gene. A D gene is named only where the DNA matches it firmly. Not every row has a clone size; where given, it reads once, few, many or a size class.

DNA: TGTGCCAGCAGCTTAGCGGGCGGGAGGGTGTACAATGAGCAGTTCTTC
CDR3: CASSLAGGRVYNEQFF
J: TRBJ2-1
V: TRBV7-9
size: .
D: TRBD2

DNA: TGTGCCAGCATCGGGGACGATACGCAGTATTTT
CDR3: CASIGDDTQYF
J: TRBJ2-3
V: TRBV5-8
size: few
D: .

DNA: TGTGCCAGTAACGGGAGGGGAGCTAATGAAAAACTGTTTTTT
CDR3: CASNGRGANEKLFF
J: TRBJ1-4
V: TRBV19
size: once
D: .

DNA: TGTGCCAGTAGTATGGGGCAGGGTGTGTCTGGGGCCAACGTCCTGACTTTC
CDR3: CASSMGQGVSGANVLTF
J: TRBJ2-6
V: TRBV19
size: .
D: .

DNA: TGTGCCAGCAGTTTATGGGGTGGGTTCGGAGGCATGAACACTGAAGCTTTCTTT
CDR3: CASSLWGGFGGMNTEAFF
J: TRBJ1-1
V: TRBV28
size: few
D: .

DNA: TGTGCCAGCTCGGCCTCTAGCGGAATGAACACCGGGGAGCTGTTTTTT
CDR3: CASSASSGMNTGELFF
J: TRBJ2-2
V: TRBV18
size: few
D: TRBD2

DNA: TGCAGCGTTGAAGATCTCATGGCTAAGCAGTTCTTC
CDR3: CSVEDLMAKQFF
J: TRBJ2-1
V: TRBV29-1
size: once
D: .

DNA: TGTGCCATCAGTGAGTCGAACAGCCGATGGGATGAAAAACTGTTTTTT
CDR3: CAISESNSRWDEKLFF
J: TRBJ1-4
V: TRBV10-3
size: .
D: .

DNA: TGTGCCAGCAGCTCTGGACCGGTCAATGAGCAGTTCTTC
CDR3: CASSSGPVNEQFF
J: TRBJ2-1
V: TRBV7-3
size: .
D: .

DNA: TGTGCCAGCAGTTACTCGAGTAACTATGGCTACACCTTC
CDR3: CASSYSSNYGYTF
J: TRBJ1-2
V: TRBV6-5
size: .
D: .

DNA: TGTGCCAGCAGTGATATACCTTCGGACGAGCAGTACTTC
CDR3: CASSDIPSDEQYF
J: TRBJ2-7
V: TRBV6-1
size: .
D: .

DNA: TGTGCCAGCAGTTTACGAGGGGGCGCGGCCTACGAGCAGTACTTC
CDR3: CASSLRGGAAYEQYF
J: TRBJ2-7
V: TRBV27
size: .
D: TRBD1

DNA: TGTGCCAGCAGCGTCTTCCAGTTGTTGGAGCCCCAGCATTTT
CDR3: CASSVFQLLEPQHF
J: TRBJ1-5
V: TRBV9
size: .
D: .

DNA: TGTGCCTGGAGTCGACAGGGGGCGGTTCAGTACTTC
CDR3: CAWSRQGAVQYF
J: TRBJ2-4
V: TRBV30
size: .
D: TRBD1

DNA: TGTGCCAGCAGTTTCTCAAGGGCGCGGGGCTACACCTTC
CDR3: CASSFSRARGYTF
J: TRBJ1-2
V: TRBV28
size: .
D: .

DNA: TGTGCCAGAAGCTCCCGAGAGGCCAACACCGGGGAGCTGTTTTTT
CDR3: CARSSREANTGELFF
J: TRBJ2-2
V: TRBV5-3
size: few
D: .

DNA: TGTGCCAGCAGTCCACTCTCTTGGGGGGCAAATCAGCCCCAGCATTTT
CDR3: CASSPLSWGANQPQHF
J: TRBJ1-5
V: TRBV28
size: few
D: .

DNA: TGTGCCTGGAGTGTCGGGGAGAGATCCCCCTACGAGCAGTACTTC
CDR3: CAWSVGERSPYEQYF
J: TRBJ2-7
V: TRBV30
size: .
D: .

DNA: TGTGCCAGCAGCTTAGCGGGACTTAACTATGGCTACACCTTC
CDR3: CASSLAGLNYGYTF
J: TRBJ1-2
V: TRBV7-2
size: once
D: .

DNA: TGTGCCAGCAGCTTGGAGGCCGGCAGGGCATTCTCTGGGGCCAACGTCCTGACTTTC
CDR3: CASSLEAGRAFSGANVLTF
J: TRBJ2-6
V: TRBV5-6
size: .
D: .

DNA: TGTGCCAGTAGGCTAGCGGATATCTCCTACAATGAGCAGTTCTTC
CDR3: CASRLADISYNEQFF
J: TRBJ2-1
V: TRBV19
size: .
D: TRBD2

DNA: TGTGCCAGCAGTGAAGGGTTACAAGAGACCCAGTACTTC
CDR3: CASSEGLQETQYF
J: TRBJ2-5
V: TRBV6-1
size: .
D: .

DNA: TGTGCCAGCAGCTTGGGTAGCACAGATACGCAGTATTTT
CDR3: CASSLGSTDTQYF
J: TRBJ2-3
V: TRBV7-9
size: .
D: .

DNA: TGTGCCAGCTCAGGTGACACTCGCTACGAGCAGTACTTC
CDR3: CASSGDTRYEQYF
J: TRBJ2-7
V: TRBV2
size: .
D: .

DNA: TGTGCCAGCAGTCAGGGACAGGGTAGGGAAAAACTGTTTTTT
CDR3: CASSQGQGREKLFF
J: TRBJ1-4
V: TRBV6-5
size: .
D: TRBD1

DNA: TGTGCCAGCAGCGTAGGAAAGGGTGAGCAGTACTTC
CDR3: CASSVGKGEQYF
J: TRBJ2-7
V: TRBV9
size: .
D: .

DNA: TGTGCCAGCAGCTTAGTGGACAGCTCCTACAATGAGCAGTTCTTC
CDR3: CASSLVDSSYNEQFF
J: TRBJ2-1
V: TRBV11-1
size: .
D: .

DNA: TGTGCCAGCAGCCCACAGGCCCAGGGGCCCTCCTACGAGCAGTACTTC
CDR3: CASSPQAQGPSYEQYF
J: TRBJ2-7
V: TRBV4-2
size: .
D: .

DNA: TGTGCCAGCAGCCATCCGGTGGGAACTTCCCCGAACGAGCAGTACTTC
CDR3: CASSHPVGTSPNEQYF
J: TRBJ2-7
V: TRBV6-6
size: .
D: .

DNA: TGCGCCAGCAGCTCGGGACTAGCGGGAGGTTACGAGCAGTACTTC
CDR3: CASSSGLAGGYEQYF
J: TRBJ2-7
V: TRBV5-1
size: .
D: TRBD2

DNA: TGTGCCTCTAAGGGGGAAGCACATAAATCCCTCCACTTT
CDR3: CASKGEAHKSLHF
J: TRBJ1-6
V: TRBV30
size: few
D: .

DNA: TGTGCCAGCACGATAGGACTATCCACCGGGGAGCTGTTTTTT
CDR3: CASTIGLSTGELFF
J: TRBJ2-2
V: TRBV2
size: .
D: .

DNA: TGCGCCAGCAGCTTGGCAGTGGGGGCGATAACTGGAAACACCATATATTTT
CDR3: CASSLAVGAITGNTIYF
J: TRBJ1-3
V: TRBV5-1
size: .
D: .